Given below is one T cell receptor beta chain in context. The CDR3 runs 16 residues. CDR1 is MNHEY and CDR2 is SMNVEV in the germline V gene (reference sequence). After removal of 2 bases from V and 0 bases from J, the junction contained 3 bases not matched to a gene. Source study methods: Amplifying reference gene primers gave estimates of nucleated cell counts. The method was immunoSEQ multiplex PCR; TCRdb's version includes in-frame clones alone and lacks a portion of them. V and J calls and clone size come straight from that table; D and trimming were deduced from the DNA. The sample yields 200,000 to 250,000 clones, around 90% seen once. The sample comes from a study of blood T cell repertoires in COVID-19.

The clonotype comes from a woman younger than 45 who had recovered from COVID-19. Sequencing used PBMCs or T cells enriched from blood (not recorded which). The rearrangement links TRBV27 to TRBJ1-2; 10 nucleotides line up with TRBD1. The CDR3: CASSLRGTGANYGYTF. Here the CDR3 DNA reads TGTGCCAGCAGTTTAAGGGGGACAGGGGCTAACTATGGCTACACCTTC.